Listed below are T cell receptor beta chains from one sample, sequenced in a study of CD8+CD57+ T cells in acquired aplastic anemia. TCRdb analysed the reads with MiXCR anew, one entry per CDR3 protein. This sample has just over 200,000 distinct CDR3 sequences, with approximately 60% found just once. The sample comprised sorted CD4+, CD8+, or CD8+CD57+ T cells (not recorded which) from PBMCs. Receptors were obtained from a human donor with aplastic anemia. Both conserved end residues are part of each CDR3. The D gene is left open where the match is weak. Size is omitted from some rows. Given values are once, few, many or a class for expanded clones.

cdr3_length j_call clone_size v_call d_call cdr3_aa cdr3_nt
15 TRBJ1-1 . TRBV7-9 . CASSPRMGAETDAFF TGTGCCAGCAGCCCGCGAATGGGGGCGGAGACTGACGCTTTCTTT
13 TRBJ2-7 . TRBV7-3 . CASSLGGAGEQYF TGTGCCAGCAGCTTAGGCGGAGCGGGCGAGCAGTACTTC
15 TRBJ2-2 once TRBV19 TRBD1 CASSTRQGAGGELFF TGTGCCAGTAGTACGAGACAGGGGGCAGGCGGGGAGCTGTTTTTT
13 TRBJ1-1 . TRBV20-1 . CSAVRDMNTEAFF TGCAGTGCTGTCCGGGACATGAACACTGAAGCTTTCTTT
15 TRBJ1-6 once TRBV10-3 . CAISAGRLQDSPLHF TGTGCCATCAGCGCGGGACGGCTTCAGGATTCACCCCTCCACTTT
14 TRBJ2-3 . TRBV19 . CASSMPKITDTQYF TGTGCCAGTAGTATGCCAAAGATCACAGATACGCAGTATTTT
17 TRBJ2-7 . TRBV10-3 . CASSRTISRVSSYEQYF TGTGCCAGCAGTCGTACCATCTCCAGGGTAAGCTCCTACGAGCAGTACTTC
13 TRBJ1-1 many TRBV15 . CATSSSGNLEAFF TGTGCCACCAGCAGCTCCGGGAACCTAGAAGCTTTCTTT
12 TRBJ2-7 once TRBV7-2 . CASSLVAPQQYF TGTGCCAGCAGCTTAGTTGCGCCCCAGCAGTACTTC
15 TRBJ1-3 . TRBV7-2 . CASSLVGLAGNTIYF TGTGCCAGCAGCTTAGTCGGGCTTGCTGGAAACACCATATATTTT
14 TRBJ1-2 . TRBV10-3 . CAILQGSGNYGYTF TGTGCCATATTACAGGGCTCAGGAAACTATGGCTACACCTTC
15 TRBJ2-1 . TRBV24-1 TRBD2 CATKGGLAGDNEQFF TGTGCCACCAAGGGTGGGCTAGCGGGAGATAATGAGCAGTTCTTC
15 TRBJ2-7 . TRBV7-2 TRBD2 CASSLATSGYYEQYF TGTGCCAGCAGCTTAGCGACTAGCGGGTACTACGAGCAGTACTTC
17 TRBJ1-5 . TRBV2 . CASSLSVGVGSNQPQHF TGTGCCAGCAGTCTTAGCGTGGGGGTAGGTAGCAATCAGCCCCAGCATTTT
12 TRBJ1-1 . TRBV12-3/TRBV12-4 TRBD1 CASSSQGAEAFF TGTGCCAGCAGCTCACAGGGGGCTGAGGCTTTCTTT
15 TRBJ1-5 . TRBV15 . CATSRGAPSNQPQHF TGTGCCACCAGCAGAGGGGCTCCTAGCAATCAGCCCCAGCATTTT
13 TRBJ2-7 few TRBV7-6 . CASSSRSSYEQYF TGTGCCAGCAGCTCTCGTAGCTCCTACGAGCAGTACTTC
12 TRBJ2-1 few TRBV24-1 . CATSRQDNEQFF TGTGCCACCTCGAGACAAGACAATGAGCAGTTCTTC
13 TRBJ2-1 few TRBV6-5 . CASSPLVGNEQFF TGTGCCAGCAGCCCCTTGGTCGGGAATGAGCAGTTCTTC
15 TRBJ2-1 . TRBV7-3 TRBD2 CASSLVTSGTGEQFF TGTGCCAGCAGCTTGGTGACTAGCGGGACTGGTGAGCAGTTCTTC
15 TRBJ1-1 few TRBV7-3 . CASSQQPGARAEAFF TGTGCCAGCAGCCAACAACCCGGGGCGAGGGCTGAAGCTTTCTTT
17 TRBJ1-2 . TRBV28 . CASSPVDSDLTNYGYTF TGTGCCAGCAGTCCCGTGGACAGTGATTTAACTAACTATGGCTACACCTTC
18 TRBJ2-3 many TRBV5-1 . CASSSVFTGEGSTDTQYF TGCGCCAGCAGCTCTGTTTTTACAGGGGAGGGAAGCACAGATACGCAGTATTTT
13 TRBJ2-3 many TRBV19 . CASSIIPTDTQYF TGTGCCAGTAGTATCATTCCTACAGATACGCAGTATTTT
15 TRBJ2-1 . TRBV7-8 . CASSSQWSSYNEQFF TGTGCCAGCAGCTCCCAGTGGAGCTCCTACAATGAGCAGTTCTTC
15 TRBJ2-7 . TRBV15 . CATSRGSHTAYEQYF TGTGCCACCAGCAGGGGATCTCATACAGCCTACGAGCAGTACTTC
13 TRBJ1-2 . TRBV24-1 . CATSDFGGQGYTF TGTGCCACCAGTGATTTCGGGGGCCAGGGCTACACCTTC
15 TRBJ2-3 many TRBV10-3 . CAISESTFATDTQYF TGTGCCATCAGTGAGTCGACGTTCGCAACAGATACGCAGTATTTT
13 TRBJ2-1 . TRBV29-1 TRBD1 CSVEPGQYNEQFF TGCAGCGTTGAACCGGGACAGTACAATGAGCAGTTCTTC
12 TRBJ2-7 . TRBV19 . CASSIGTNEQYF TGTGCCAGTAGTATAGGGACGAACGAGCAGTACTTC
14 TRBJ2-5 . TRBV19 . CASSKRGRRETQYF TGTGCCAGTAGTAAACGGGGGCGGAGAGAGACCCAGTACTTC
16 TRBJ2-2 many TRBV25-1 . CASSDPGGGATGELFF TGTGCCAGCAGTGATCCGGGGGGCGGCGCCACCGGGGAGCTGTTTTTT
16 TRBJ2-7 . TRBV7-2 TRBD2 CASSPITSGGSYEQYF TGTGCCAGCAGCCCGATAACTAGCGGGGGTTCCTACGAGCAGTACTTC
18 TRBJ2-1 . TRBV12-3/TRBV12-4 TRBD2 CASSPRTSGRGGYNEQFF TGTGCCAGCAGTCCTCGGACTAGCGGGAGAGGAGGGTACAATGAGCAGTTCTTC
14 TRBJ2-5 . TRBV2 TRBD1 CASYPRGRQETQYF TGTGCCAGCTACCCTAGGGGGCGTCAAGAGACCCAGTACTTC
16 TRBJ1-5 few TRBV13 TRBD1 CASSQGGQGGNQPQHF TGTGCCAGCAGCCAAGGCGGACAGGGCGGGAATCAGCCCCAGCATTTT
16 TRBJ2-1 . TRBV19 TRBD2 CASSMGLAGGGAEQFF TGTGCCAGTAGTATGGGCTTAGCGGGGGGCGGGGCTGAGCAGTTCTTC
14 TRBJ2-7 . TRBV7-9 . CASSLVEGSYEQYF TGTGCCAGCAGCTTAGTCGAGGGTTCTTACGAGCAGTACTTC
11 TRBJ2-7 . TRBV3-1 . CASSPGLEQYF TGTGCCAGCAGCCCAGGGTTAGAGCAGTACTTC
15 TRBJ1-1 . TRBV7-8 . CASSSQQGLNTEALF TGTGCCAGCAGCTCCCAACAGGGTCTGAACACTGAAGCTCTCTTT
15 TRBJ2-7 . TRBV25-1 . CASSVSGAPSYEQYF TGTGCCAGCAGTGTATCGGGGGCACCGTCCTACGAGCAGTACTTC
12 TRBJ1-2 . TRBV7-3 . CASSRDGYGYTF TGTGCCAGCAGCCGCGATGGATATGGCTACACCTTC
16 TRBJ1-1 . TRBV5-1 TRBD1 CASSTPGTVGSRGAFF TGCGCCAGCAGCACCCCCGGGACAGTGGGGAGCCGGGGAGCTTTCTTT
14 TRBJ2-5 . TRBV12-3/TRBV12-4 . CASSTLGGRETQYF TGTGCCAGCAGCACACTTGGTGGTCGAGAGACCCAGTACTTC
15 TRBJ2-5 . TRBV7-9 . CASSFWTGSQETQYF TGTGCCAGCAGCTTCTGGACTGGATCTCAAGAGACCCAGTACTTC
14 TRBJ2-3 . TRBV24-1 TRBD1 CATRETGSADTQYF TGTGCCACCAGAGAGACAGGGTCTGCAGATACGCAGTATTTT
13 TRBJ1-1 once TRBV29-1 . CSGRGTMNTEAFF TGCAGCGGCCGGGGCACTATGAACACTGAAGCTTTCTTT
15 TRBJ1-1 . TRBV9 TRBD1 CASSSTGTGNTEAFF TGTGCCAGCAGCTCGACCGGGACAGGGAACACTGAAGCTTTCTTT